This entry is about one TCR beta chain. The antigen remains unidentified. These data originate in a study of cytomegalovirus exposure and HLA in healthy donors. The primer mix had 60 Vbeta and 13 Jbeta primers. Some clones are missing from TCRdb's copy, which holds only in-frame ones; the method was immunoSEQ multiplex PCR. This sample has under 150,000 clones; around 80% occur once, and the top ten carry 2.7%. Germline V gives CDR1 SNHLY, CDR2 FYNNEI. V shed 8 bases and J shed 9 bases, with 5 bases lying between them. The CDR3 is made up of 8 amino acids. Points from the study as a whole: Only CMV serostatus was available as immune exposure information.

This chain uses TRBV2 with TRBJ2-7; D not resolved. This receptor was obtained from a boy under 10 years old in good health and CMV-seronegative. The sample taken for sequencing was PBMCs. In DNA form, the CDR3 reads TGTGCCAGCGATGGGCAGTACGTC. Amino acid sequence: CASDGQYV.